This T cell receptor (beta chain) was obtained from a study of T cells in Graves' hyperthyroidism and ophthalmopathy. Study conclusions and caveats: Most thyroid clonotypes expanded above 0.001 appeared in blood too. A model of 13 V-J pairs discriminated ophthalmopathy from stable hyperthyroidism.

A note on this clonotype: Antigen specificity is unknown.

The investigators amplified TCR beta CDR3 regions from RNA transcripts. First-round RT-PCR of the TCR CDR3 relied on the HTBI primer set. TCRdb independently ran MiXCR on the multiplex PCR reads; one entry per CDR3 protein. The sample carries roughly 400,000 distinct CDR3 sequences, over 12% recorded once. Trimming removed 4 bases from V and 0 bases from J; junction bases left unmatched: 4. Germline V gene lookup returns CDR1 SQVTM and CDR2 ANQGSEA. The CDR3 consists of 14 residues. Sequencing was done on a sample of blood. The origin of this receptor is a man aged 45-65 years with Graves' ophthalmopathy. The J gene is TRBJ1-1, the V gene TRBV29-1; 8 nucleotides agree with TRBD1. The CDR3 is CSVVAGQVNTEAFF. CDR3 DNA: TGCAGCGTTGTTGCGGGACAGGTGAACACTGAAGCTTTCTTT.